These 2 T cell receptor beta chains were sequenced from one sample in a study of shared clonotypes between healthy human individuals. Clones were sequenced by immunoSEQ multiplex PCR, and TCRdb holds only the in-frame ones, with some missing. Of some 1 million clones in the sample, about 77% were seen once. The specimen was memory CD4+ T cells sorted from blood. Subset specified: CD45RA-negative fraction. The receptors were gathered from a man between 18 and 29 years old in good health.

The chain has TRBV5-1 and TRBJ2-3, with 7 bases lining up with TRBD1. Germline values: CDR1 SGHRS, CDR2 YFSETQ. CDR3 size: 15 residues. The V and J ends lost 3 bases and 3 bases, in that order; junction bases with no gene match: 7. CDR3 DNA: TGCGCCAGCAGCTCCACAGGGGCTCGGACAGATACGCAGTATTTT. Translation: CASSSTGARTDTQYF.

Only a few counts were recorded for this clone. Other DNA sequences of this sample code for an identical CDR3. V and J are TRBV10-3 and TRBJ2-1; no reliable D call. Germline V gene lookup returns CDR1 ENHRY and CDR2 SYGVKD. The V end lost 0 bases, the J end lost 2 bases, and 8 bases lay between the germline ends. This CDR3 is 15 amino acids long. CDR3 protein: CAISESGLTYNEQFF. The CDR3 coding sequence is TGTGCCATCAGTGAGTCGGGGTTAACCTACAATGAGCAGTTCTTC.